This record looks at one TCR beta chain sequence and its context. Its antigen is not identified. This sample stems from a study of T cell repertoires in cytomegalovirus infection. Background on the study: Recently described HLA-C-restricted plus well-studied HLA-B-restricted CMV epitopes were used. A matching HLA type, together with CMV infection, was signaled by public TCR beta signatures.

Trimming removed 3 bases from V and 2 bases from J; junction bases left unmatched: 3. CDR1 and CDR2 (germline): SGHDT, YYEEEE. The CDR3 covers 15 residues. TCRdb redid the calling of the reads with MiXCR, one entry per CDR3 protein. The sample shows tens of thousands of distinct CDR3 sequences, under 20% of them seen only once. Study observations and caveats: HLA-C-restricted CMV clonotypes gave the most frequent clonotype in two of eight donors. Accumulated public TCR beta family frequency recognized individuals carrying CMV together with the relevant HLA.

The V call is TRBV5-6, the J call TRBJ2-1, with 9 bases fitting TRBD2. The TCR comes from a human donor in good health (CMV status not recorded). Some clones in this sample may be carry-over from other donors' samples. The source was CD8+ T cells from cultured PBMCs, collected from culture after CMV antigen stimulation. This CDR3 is CASSWAGGTYNEQFF. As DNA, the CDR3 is TGTGCCAGCAGCTGGGCGGGGGGGACCTACAATGAGCAGTTCTTC.